Reported below is one TCR beta chain. Hyperthyroidism patients were newly diagnosed, had disease duration under 2 months, and were aged 18 to 65 years. This entry comes from a study of T cells in Graves' hyperthyroidism and ophthalmopathy. Trimming removed 2 bases at V and 7 bases at J, with 10 bases between. Germline V lookup: CDR1 SGHRS, CDR2 YFSETQ. There are 14 residues in the CDR3. Using RNA transcripts as the source, TCR beta CDR3 regions were amplified. RT-PCR in the first round (using the HTBI primer set) targeted the TCR CDR3. Each CDR3 protein gets one entry after TCRdb re-called the multiplex PCR reads with MiXCR. The sample has hundreds of thousands of distinct CDR3 sequences; roughly a sixth are singletons.

This sequence joins TRBV5-1 and TRBJ1-6; D not resolved. The TCR comes from a woman between 50 and 59 years old with Graves' hyperthyroidism that later progressed to Graves' ophthalmopathy. Sequences were obtained from blood. This CDR3 reads CASSFADPNSPLHF. The CDR3 DNA sequence: TGCGCCAGCAGCTTTGCCGACCCAAATTCACCCCTCCACTTT.